The 24 T cell receptor beta chains reported below all come from one sample, sequenced in a study of blood T cell repertoires in COVID-19. Produced via immunoSEQ multiplex PCR; TCRdb's table is partial and in-frame only. The sample carries under 300,000 clones, 65% to 90% recorded once. Sequencing was done on a sample of peripheral blood. These receptor sequences come from a woman older than 75 with active or convalescent COVID-19.

The rearrangement links TRBV15 to TRBJ1-1; unclear D gene. Germline CDR1 is LNHNV and CDR2 is YYDKDF (reference sequence). Trimming removed 1 base at V and 1 base at J, with 10 bases between. The CDR3 covers 15 residues. In nucleotides, the CDR3 is TGTGCCACCAGCAGAGGCCGGCAGCGGAACACTGAAGCTTTCTTT. This codes for CATSRGRQRNTEAFF. Complete variable domain (other parts from reference TRBV15 and TRBJ1-1): DAMVIQNPRYQVTQFGKPVTLSCSQTLNHNVMYWYQQKSSQAPKLLFHYYDKDFNNEADTPDNFQSRRPNTSFCFLDIRSPGLGDTAMYLCATSRGRQRNTEAFFGQGTRLTVV.

The chain is built from TRBV11-2 and TRBJ2-7; D is ambiguous. V lost 2 bases and J 3 bases, leaving 8 bases between the germline ends. The CDR3 is 13 residues long. Germline V gene data show CDR1 as SGHAT and CDR2 as FQNNGV. CDR3 in amino acids: CASSLREDYEQYF. The CDR3 DNA reads TGTGCCAGCAGCTTAAGAGAAGACTACGAGCAGTACTTC.

J is TRBJ2-2 and V is TRBV30, with 9 nucleotides matching TRBD1. The CDR3 is 19 amino acids. Germline trimming cut 3 bases from V and 5 bases from J; bases unmatched to any gene: 19. Looked up from germline, CDR1 is GTSNPN and CDR2 is SVGIG (reference sequence). The DNA for the CDR3 is TGTGCCTGGAGGGCACTGTTTTTACGGGACAGGGAATCGACCGGGGAGCTGTTTTTT. It encodes CAWRALFLRDRESTGELFF.

J is TRBJ2-5 and V is TRBV23-1, with TRBD1 matching 7 bases. TRBV23-1 is an ORF for which the function is uncertain. Trimming took 7 bases from V and 5 from J; bases not matched to a gene: 16. CDR3 size: 16 residues. CDR3 region: CASKRSDRDGTETQYF. The DNA for the CDR3 is TGCGCCAGCAAACGAAGTGACAGGGATGGGACGGAGACCCAGTACTTC.

This clone was recorded only once. The chain joins TRBV2 to TRBJ1-2; D unclear. Germline V gives CDR1 SNHLY, CDR2 FYNNEI. With 3 bases removed from V and 14 bases from J, the gap between germline ends came to 19 bases. The length of the CDR3 is 13 residues. The CDR3 coding sequence is TGTGCCAGCAGTGACGAAAGCATCCCCCCCCGTACCTTC. This encodes CASSDESIPPRTF.

Only one count was recorded for this clone. Written as DNA, the CDR3 is TGTGCCAGCAGCCTCGTGGTGAGTATGAACACTGAAGCTTTCTTT. Translated: CASSLVVSMNTEAFF. This sequence joins TRBV27 and TRBJ1-1, with no clear D. The CDR3 totals 15 residues. CDR1 MNHEY and CDR2 SMNVEV come from the germline V gene (reference sequence). V lost 6 bases and J lost 0, with 14 bases in between.

The V call is TRBV6-5, the J call TRBJ2-7; TRBD2 is a possible D gene (6 bases). The CDR3 contains 13 residues. Germline V gives CDR1 MNHEY, CDR2 SVGAGI. Between the trimmed V and J ends, which lost 5 bases and 2 bases, there was a span of 10 bases. In DNA, the CDR3 is TGTGCCAGCAGTAACGGGGGACCCTACGAGCAGTACTTC. It yields the protein CASSNGGPYEQYF.

The chain couples TRBV2 to TRBJ1-6; maybe TRBD1 (5 bases). Germline lookup yields CDR1 SNHLY and CDR2 FYNNEI. The V end was cut by 6 bases, the J end by 6 bases, with 15 bases between. The CDR3 sequence is 15 residues long. The CDR3 DNA follows: TGTGCCAGCAGCCTTTGGGGGGATGGTAATTCACCCCTCCACTTT. Amino acid sequence: CASSLWGDGNSPLHF. Combining the CDR3 with reference TRBV2 and TRBJ1-6 gives the whole variable domain EPEVTQTPSHQVTQMGQEVILRCVPISNHLYFYWYRQILGQKVEFLVSFYNNEISEKSEIFDDQFSVERPDGSNFTLKIRSTKLEDSAMYFCASSLWGDGNSPLHFGNGTRLTVT.

The rearrangement uses TRBV18 and TRBJ1-5, with D perhaps TRBD1 (5 bases). The CDR3 sequence is 15 residues long. CDR1 and CDR2 from the germline V gene are KGHSH and LQKENI. V gave up 4 bases and J gave up 4 bases, with 14 bases separating them. The CDR3 here is CASSLSQEQNQPQHF. CDR3 coding DNA: TGTGCCAGCTCACTATCACAGGAACAAAATCAGCCCCAGCATTTT. Supplemented by reference TRBV18 and TRBJ1-5, the full variable domain reads NAGVMQNPRHLVRRRGQEARLRCSPMKGHSHVYWYRQLPEEGLKFMVYLQKENIIDESGMPKERFSAEFPKEGPSILRIQQVVRGDSAAYFCASSLSQEQNQPQHFGDGTRLSIL.

V is TRBV30 and J is TRBJ1-5; 7 bases are a match to TRBD1. Germline V gene sequence: CDR1 GTSNPN, CDR2 SVGIG (reference sequence). The CDR3 runs to 16 residues. V shed 1 base, J shed 4 bases, and the junction held 10 bases outside the gene matches. CDR3 amino acids: CAWSAEGTAYNQPQHF. CDR3 coding DNA: TGTGCCTGGAGTGCAGAGGGGACAGCGTATAATCAGCCCCAGCATTTT.

This clone showed up just once. The V call is TRBV4-1, the J call TRBJ1-1; D unclear. Germline V gives CDR1 MGHRA, CDR2 YSYEKL. V lost 5 bases and J 5 bases, leaving 6 bases between the germline ends. CDR3 length equals 11 residues. In DNA, the CDR3 is TGCGCCAGCAGCTTACGGACTGAAGCTTTCTTT. Translation gives CASSLRTEAFF.

The CDR3 nucleotides read TGTGCCAGCAGTTTTTTAGCCAATTACGAGCAGTACTTC. Its translation is CASSFLANYEQYF. The chain joins TRBV12-3 or TRBV12-4 to TRBJ2-7; no clear D. CDR3 length equals 13 residues. V dropped 3 bases and J dropped 4 bases, with 10 bases sitting between them.

The chain recombines TRBV5-4 with TRBJ2-7; 10 nucleotides agree with TRBD1. V trimming: 4 bases; J trimming: 3 bases; junction bases outside the gene matches: 7. In germline, CDR1 is SGHNT, CDR2 YYREEE (reference sequence). The CDR3 is made up of 15 amino acids. This chain's CDR3 is CASSMGGQGVYEQYF. The CDR3, as DNA: TGTGCCAGCAGCATGGGAGGACAGGGGGTCTACGAGCAGTACTTC.

The chain uses TRBV5-1 and TRBJ2-5; 7 positions match TRBD1. Trimming cost V 6 bases and J 2 bases; bases outside gene matches: 10. The CDR3 has 15 residues. Germline V lookup: CDR1 SGHRS, CDR2 YFSETQ. CDR3 amino acids: CASMNSGQSQETQYF. The CDR3 coding sequence is TGCGCCAGCATGAACTCGGGACAGTCGCAAGAGACCCAGTACTTC.

The chain couples TRBV4-1 to TRBJ1-2; D is unresolved. This CDR3 region has 13 residues. V was cut by 3 bases and J by 8 bases, with 13 bases left in between. Germline V lookup: CDR1 MGHRA, CDR2 YSYEKL. The CDR3 DNA reads TGCGCCAGCAGCCAGCGGGCCGGGGAAGGCTACACCTTC. It yields the protein CASSQRAGEGYTF.

The chain links TRBV4-2 to TRBJ2-1; 7 positions match TRBD1. Unmatched junction bases numbered 7, after V lost 5 bases and J lost 0 bases. This CDR3 contains 16 residues. CDR1 LGHNA and CDR2 YNFKEQ come from the germline V gene. In DNA, the CDR3 is TGTGCCAGCAGCGGAACAGGGGACCTCTCCTACAATGAGCAGTTCTTC. It is translated as CASSGTGDLSYNEQFF.

The chain recombines TRBV7-8 with TRBJ2-2; TRBD2 matches at 14 bases. The CDR3 sequence is 18 residues long. Germline CDR1 SGHVS, CDR2 FQNEAQ. Trimming removed 4 bases from V and 3 bases from J; junction bases left unmatched: 7. This chain's CDR3 is CASSSGLAGGQYTGELFF. In nucleotides, the CDR3 is TGTGCCAGCAGCTCAGGACTAGCGGGAGGACAATACACCGGGGAGCTGTTTTTT.

V is TRBV5-1 and J is TRBJ1-1; a weak D match, TRBD1 (6 bases). Germline V gene data show CDR1 as SGHRS and CDR2 as YFSETQ. V dropped 3 bases and J dropped 1 base, with 10 bases sitting between them. CDR3 length: 14 residues. This CDR3 reads CASSSTGQNTEAFF. The CDR3 DNA sequence: TGCGCCAGCAGCTCCACAGGGCAGAACACTGAAGCTTTCTTT. Full variable domain (remainder filled in from reference TRBV5-1 and TRBJ1-1): KAGVTQTPRYLIKTRGQQVTLSCSPISGHRSVSWYQQTPGQGLQFLFEYFSETQRNKGNFPGRFSGRQFSNSRSEMNVSTLELGDSALYLCASSSTGQNTEAFFGQGTRLTVV.

This clone was picked up one time. This chain links TRBV5-4 with TRBJ2-1; 11 positions match TRBD2. Germline-derived CDR1 and CDR2 are SGHNT and YYREEE (reference sequence). Trimming took 4 bases from V and 2 from J; bases not matched to a gene: 5. CDR3 length equals 16 residues. Written as DNA, the CDR3 is TGTGCCAGCAGCCTTAGCGGGAGGGCCGCCTACAATGAGCAGTTCTTC. Amino acids: CASSLSGRAAYNEQFF.

The chain joins TRBV9 to TRBJ1-2; a weak D match, TRBD1 (6 bases). Germline V CDR1 and CDR2: SGDLS, YYNGEE. This CDR3 has 12 residues. The germline V and J ends were trimmed by 3 bases and 4 bases, with 7 bases remaining between them. The CDR3 region has the DNA TGTGCCAGCAGCGAGGACAGCTATGGCTACACCTTC. Residues: CASSEDSYGYTF.

In this sample, this clone turned up once. The chain couples TRBV10-3 to TRBJ1-2; D remains unclear. CDR1 and CDR2 (germline): ENHRY, SYGVKD. With 5 bases removed from V and 7 bases from J, the gap between germline ends came to 14 bases. The CDR3 sequence is 13 residues long. The CDR3 is CAISPESGAGYTF. CDR3 sequence (DNA): TGTGCCATCAGTCCGGAGAGCGGAGCTGGCTACACCTTC.

The chain carries TRBV10-1 and TRBJ2-7, with 10 nucleotides matching TRBD1. After removal of 6 bases from V and 6 bases from J, the junction contained 5 bases not matched to a gene. The length of the CDR3 is 13 residues. The germline V gene encodes CDR1 WNHNN and CDR2 SYGVQD (reference sequence). The CDR3 reads CASSPGQGGEQYF. The CDR3 nucleotides are TGCGCCAGCAGCCCTGGACAGGGGGGCGAGCAGTACTTC.

There are a few counts of this clone. This rearrangement joins TRBV5-1 to TRBJ1-1, with 10 nucleotides matching TRBD1. This CDR3 is 16 amino acids long. The ends lost 0 bases at V and 0 bases at J; junction bases unmatched: 2. Germline lookup yields CDR1 SGHRS and CDR2 YFSETQ. Written as DNA, the CDR3 is TGCGCCAGCAGCTTGGGACAGGGGGCTATGAACACTGAAGCTTTCTTT. It translates to CASSLGQGAMNTEAFF.

The chain uses TRBV6-4 and TRBJ2-2; D not certain. From germline, CDR1 is MRHNA and CDR2 SNTAGT. V lost 2 bases and J lost 6, with 7 bases in between. The CDR3 is made up of 13 amino acids. Here the CDR3 reads CASSDGGPGELFF. The CDR3 DNA reads as TGTGCCAGCAGTGACGGTGGGCCCGGGGAGCTGTTTTTT.